This T cell receptor (beta chain) is from a study of blood T cells in healthy people across ages. A J-beta primer mix and a sample-barcoded 5' primer were used in a second PCR of roughly 6 to 12 cycles. MiXCR, run by TCRdb on the 5' RACE reads, gives a single entry per CDR3 protein. The profile shows 450,000 to 600,000 distinct CDR3 sequences, roughly a quarter of them singletons. The germline V and J ends were trimmed by 5 bases and 4 bases, with 17 bases remaining between them. This CDR3 has 16 amino acids. Germline assignment: CDR1 SNHLY and CDR2 FYNNEI. These same records also appear under a second study, on T cells of mothers and their children. As reported in that work: All donors were healthy and Caucasian; they were a few mothers and their six children. Reads recorded for TCR beta CDR3 numbered over 9.5 million per mother and roughly 2.7 million per child.

V is TRBV2 and J is TRBJ2-2; D assignment may be TRBD1 or TRBD2 (5 bases each). Sample: blood. The source is a boy younger than 10 in good health. CDR3 residues: CASSRDGPKVTGELFF. The DNA of the CDR3 is TGTGCCAGCAGTCGGGACGGTCCAAAGGTCACCGGGGAGCTGTTTTTT.